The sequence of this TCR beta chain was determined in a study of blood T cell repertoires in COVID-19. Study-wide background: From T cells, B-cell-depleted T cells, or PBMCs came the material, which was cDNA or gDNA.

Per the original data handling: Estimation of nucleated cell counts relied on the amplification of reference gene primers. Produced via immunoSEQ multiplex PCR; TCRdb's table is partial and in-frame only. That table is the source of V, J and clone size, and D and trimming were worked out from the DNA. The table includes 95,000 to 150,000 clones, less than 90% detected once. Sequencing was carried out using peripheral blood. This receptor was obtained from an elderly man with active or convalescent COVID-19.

The CDR3 here is CAWSPTGSSNQPQHF. CDR3 nucleotides: TGTGCCTGGAGTCCGACCGGGAGCAGCAATCAGCCCCAGCATTTT. The chain couples TRBV30 to TRBJ1-5, with unresolved D. CDR3 length: 15 residues. The germline V gene has CDR1 GTSNPN and CDR2 SVGIG (reference sequence). V shed 2 bases and J shed 1 base, with 12 bases lying between them.